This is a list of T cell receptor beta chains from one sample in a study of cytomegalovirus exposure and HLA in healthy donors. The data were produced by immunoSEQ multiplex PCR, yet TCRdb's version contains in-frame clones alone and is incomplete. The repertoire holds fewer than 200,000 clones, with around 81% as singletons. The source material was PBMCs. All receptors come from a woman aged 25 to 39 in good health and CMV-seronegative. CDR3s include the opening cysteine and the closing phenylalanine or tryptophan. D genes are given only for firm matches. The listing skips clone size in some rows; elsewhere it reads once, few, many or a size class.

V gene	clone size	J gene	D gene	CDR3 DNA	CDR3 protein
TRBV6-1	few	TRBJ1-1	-	TGTGCCAGCAGTGAAGTCTCTGAAGCTTTCTTT	CASSEVSEAFF
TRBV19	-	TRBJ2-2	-	TGTGCCAGTAGTCGGGGTCCGAACACCGGGGAGCTGTTTTTT	CASSRGPNTGELFF
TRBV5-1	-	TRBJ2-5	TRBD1	TGCGCCAGCAGCTTGGGACAGGGGCTCTCAGAGACCCAGTACTTC	CASSLGQGLSETQYF
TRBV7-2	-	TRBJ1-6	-	TGTGCCAGCAGCTTTACTGGTTCACCCCTCCACTTT	CASSFTGSPLHF
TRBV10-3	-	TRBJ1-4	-	TGTGCCATCAGTGAGTCGGCAGGGGATGAAAAACTGTTTTTT	CAISESAGDEKLFF
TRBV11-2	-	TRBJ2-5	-	TGTGCCAGCAGCAGCGGGGAGACCCAGTACTTC	CASSSGETQYF
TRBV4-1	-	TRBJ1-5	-	TGCGCCAGCAGCCAAGAGATCACGGTTAATCAGCCCCAGCATTTT	CASSQEITVNQPQHF
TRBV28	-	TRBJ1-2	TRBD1	TGTGCCAGCAGTTTGAGGCAGGGGGCCCGTGGCTACACCTTC	CASSLRQGARGYTF
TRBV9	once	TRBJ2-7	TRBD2	TGTGCCAGCAGCGCACTAGCGGGGTCTTCCTACGAGCAGTACTTC	CASSALAGSSYEQYF
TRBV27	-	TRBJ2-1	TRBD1	TGTGCCAGCAGTTTATGGGACAGCTCCTACAATGAGCAGTTCTTC	CASSLWDSSYNEQFF
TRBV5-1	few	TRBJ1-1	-	TGCGCCAGCAGCACCGACACCGTGAACACTGAAGCTTTCTTT	CASSTDTVNTEAFF
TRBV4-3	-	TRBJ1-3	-	TGCGCCAGCAGCCAAGAAAGAGGCACCTCTGGAAACACCATATATTTT	CASSQERGTSGNTIYF
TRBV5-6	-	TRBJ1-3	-	TGTGCCAGCAGTTGGTGGGGGGACACCATATATTTT	CASSWWGDTIYF
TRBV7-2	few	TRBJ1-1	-	TGTGCCAGCAGCTTCCGACAGACGAACACTGAAGCTTTCTTT	CASSFRQTNTEAFF
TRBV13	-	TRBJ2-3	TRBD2	TGTGCCAGCAGCTCGCTAGCGGGGGGGCCCGGTACGCAGTATTTT	CASSSLAGGPGTQYF
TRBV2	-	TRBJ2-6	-	TGTGCCAGCAGTGGGGGGCAGGGTTGGAAAGTGGCTGGGGCCAACGGCCTGACTTTC	CASSGGQGWKVAGANGLTF
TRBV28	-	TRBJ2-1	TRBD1	TGTGCCAGCAGTTACTCCGGGACAGGGGGTTCCTTGCAGTTCTTC	CASSYSGTGGSLQFF
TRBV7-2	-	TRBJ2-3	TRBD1	TGTGCCAGCAGCCAAACGACAGGGCGCACAGATACGCAGTATTTT	CASSQTTGRTDTQYF
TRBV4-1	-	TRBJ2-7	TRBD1	TGCGCCAGCAGCCAAGTCGGGACAGGGGAATACGAGCAGTACTTC	CASSQVGTGEYEQYF
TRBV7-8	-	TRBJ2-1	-	TGTGCCAGCAGCCTGAGCCCATATCTACCCCTCTACAATGAGCAGTTCTTC	CASSLSPYLPLYNEQFF
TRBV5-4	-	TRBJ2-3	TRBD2	TGTGCCAGCAGCCAGCTGGGCGGGGGGGCCGCAGATACGCAGTATTTT	CASSQLGGGAADTQYF
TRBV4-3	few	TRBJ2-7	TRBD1	TGCGCCAGCAGCCAAGATGGTCCCGGGACAGGTCTCTACGAGCAGTACTTC	CASSQDGPGTGLYEQYF
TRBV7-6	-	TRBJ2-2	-	TGTGCCAGCAGCTTCCCCGGACTAAAGAACACCGGGGAGCTGTTTTTT	CASSFPGLKNTGELFF
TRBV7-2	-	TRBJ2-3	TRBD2	TGTGCCAGCAGCACGGGACTACACACGGGGGGGCAGTATTTT	CASSTGLHTGGQYF
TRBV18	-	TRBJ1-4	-	TGTGCCAGCTCACTATCCACAGGGACCACTAATGAAAAACTGTTTTTT	CASSLSTGTTNEKLFF
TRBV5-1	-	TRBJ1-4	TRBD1	TGCGCCAGCAGCTTGGGCGGGACAGGGAAAGAAAAACTGTTTTTT	CASSLGGTGKEKLFF
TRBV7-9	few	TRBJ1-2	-	TGTTCCAGCAGCTTAGGTGGGGCCCGGAATGGCTACACCTTC	CSSSLGGARNGYTF
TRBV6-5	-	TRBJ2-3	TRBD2	TGTGCCAGCAGTTATTGGGCGGGGGGGCCGACAGATACGCAGTATTTT	CASSYWAGGPTDTQYF
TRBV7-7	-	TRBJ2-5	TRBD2	TGTGCTAGCAGCTTAAGGGCTAGCGGGATTGAGACCCAGTACTTC	CASSLRASGIETQYF
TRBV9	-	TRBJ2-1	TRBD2	TGTGCCAGCAGCCCCTGGGGTAGCGGGAGTGTAGGGGAGCAGTTCTTC	CASSPWGSGSVGEQFF
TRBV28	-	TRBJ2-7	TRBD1	TGTGCCAGCAGTTTAATAATTGGGGGGGACAGGGGATACGAGCAGTACTTC	CASSLIIGGDRGYEQYF
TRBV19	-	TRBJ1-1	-	TGTGCCAGTAGTATAGGGGCAGGGCTGAACACTGAAGCTTTCTTT	CASSIGAGLNTEAFF
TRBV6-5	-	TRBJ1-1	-	TGTGCCAGCAGTCGTCCAGGGACACCGCTTGAAGCTTTCTTT	CASSRPGTPLEAFF
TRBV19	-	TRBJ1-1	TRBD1	TGTGCCAGTAGTATGATTGACAGGGGGCCCACTGAAGCTTTCTTT	CASSMIDRGPTEAFF
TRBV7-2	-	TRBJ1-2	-	TGTGCCAGCAGCACCGGACAGCCCGCCGGAGGCTACACCTTC	CASSTGQPAGGYTF
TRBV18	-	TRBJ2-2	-	TGTGCCAGCTCAGGAGTGGCCGGGGAGCTGTTTTTT	CASSGVAGELFF
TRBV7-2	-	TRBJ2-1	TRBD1	TGTGCCAGCAGCTCTTCCGGGACAGGGTACAATGAGCAGTTCTTC	CASSSSGTGYNEQFF
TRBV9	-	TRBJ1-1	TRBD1	TGTGCCAGCAGCATCTACCGGGACAGGGACACTGAAGCTTTCTTT	CASSIYRDRDTEAFF
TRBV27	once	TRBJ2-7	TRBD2	TGTGCCAGCAGCAGAGCGGGAGGGTCTCACGAGCAGTACTTC	CASSRAGGSHEQYF
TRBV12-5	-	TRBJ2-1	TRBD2	TGTGCTAGTGGTTTGACCAGCGGGGGCTACAATGAGCAGTTCTTC	CASGLTSGGYNEQFF
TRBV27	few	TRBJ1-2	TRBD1	TGTGCCAGCAGTTTACACCTCGGACAGGCACGTGGCTACACCTTC	CASSLHLGQARGYTF
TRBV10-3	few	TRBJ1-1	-	TGTGCCATCAGTGACCGACAGGCGGCGGATCACACTGAAGCTTTCTTT	CAISDRQAADHTEAFF
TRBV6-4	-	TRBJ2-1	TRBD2	TGTGCCAGCAGTGCCACTAGCGGGAGTCGACCAAGTGAGCAGTTCTTC	CASSATSGSRPSEQFF
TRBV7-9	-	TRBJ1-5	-	TGTGCCAGCAGCCAGGACAGCCTCAATCAGCCCCAGCATTTT	CASSQDSLNQPQHF
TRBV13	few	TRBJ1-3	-	TGTGCCAGCAGCTTAGAGCGAGGAAACACCATATATTTT	CASSLERGNTIYF
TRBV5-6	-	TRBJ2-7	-	TGTGCCAGCAGCTTGCGTGGACAGATCTCCTACGAGCAGTACTTC	CASSLRGQISYEQYF
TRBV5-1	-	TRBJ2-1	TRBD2	TGCGCCAGCAGCTTGGGGGGGGGCTCCTACAATGAGCAGTTCTTC	CASSLGGGSYNEQFF
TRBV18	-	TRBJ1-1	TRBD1	TGTGCCAGCTCACCAATCCTCGAGGGACAGGGACCGAACACTGAAGCTTTCTTT	CASSPILEGQGPNTEAFF
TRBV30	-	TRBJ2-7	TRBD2	TGTGCCTGGCAGTCCGGGACTAGCTCCCACGAGCAGTACTTC	CAWQSGTSSHEQYF